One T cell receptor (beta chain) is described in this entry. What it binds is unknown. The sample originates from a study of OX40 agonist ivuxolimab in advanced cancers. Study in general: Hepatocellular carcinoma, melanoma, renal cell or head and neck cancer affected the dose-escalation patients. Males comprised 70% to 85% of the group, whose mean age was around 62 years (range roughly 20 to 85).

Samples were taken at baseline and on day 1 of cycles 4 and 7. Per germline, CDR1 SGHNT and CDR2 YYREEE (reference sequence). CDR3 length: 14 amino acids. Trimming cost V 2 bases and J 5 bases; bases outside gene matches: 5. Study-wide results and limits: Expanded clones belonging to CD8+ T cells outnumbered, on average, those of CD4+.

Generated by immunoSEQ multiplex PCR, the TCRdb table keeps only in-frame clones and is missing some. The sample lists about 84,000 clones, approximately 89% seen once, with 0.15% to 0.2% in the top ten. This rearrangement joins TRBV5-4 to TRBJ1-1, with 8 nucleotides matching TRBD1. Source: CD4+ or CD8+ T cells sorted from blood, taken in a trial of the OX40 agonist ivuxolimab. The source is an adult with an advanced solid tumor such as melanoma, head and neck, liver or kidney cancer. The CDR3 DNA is TGTGCCAGCAGCTTTCGGACAGGGAGGACTGAAGCTTTCTTT. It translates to CASSFRTGRTEAFF.